This T cell receptor beta chain was identified during a study of monozygotic twins with inflammatory bowel disease. TCRalpha and TCRbeta cDNA went through nested PCRs of approximately 16 and 10 cycles, two in total. TCRdb re-called the 5' RACE reads and catalogs CDR3 proteins one per entry, DNA excluded. The listing contains about 380,000 distinct CDR3 sequences. General study findings and limits: In patient repertoires, differing immunosuppressive treatments may have added some variability.

The total RNA came straight from whole blood, and T cells were not sorted beforehand. Concerning this clonotype: Antigen: not known.

This CDR3 region has 12 residues. Germline V lookup: CDR1 DFQATT, CDR2 SNEGSKA (reference sequence). The rearrangement links TRBV20-1 to TRBJ1-2; the D gene TCRdb calls, TRBD1, cannot be checked with no DNA. This receptor was identified in a human donor with ulcerative colitis or Crohn's disease, or a healthy co-twin of an affected twin (not recorded which). The specimen was blood. The CDR3 region is CSAPSWDYGYTF.